This T cell receptor beta chain was observed in a study of cytomegalovirus exposure and HLA in healthy donors. In the PCR, 60 Vbeta and 13 Jbeta primers were used. The assay was immunoSEQ multiplex PCR, and TCRdb's table has in-frame clones only and misses some. Of around 130,000 clones detected, around 82% appear once; the ten largest clones hold more than 0.95%. In germline, CDR1 is MGHDK, CDR2 SYGVNS. V lost 5 bases to trimming and J lost 3 bases; unmatched junction nucleotides: 3. The CDR3 consists of 13 residues. The chain recombines TRBV25-1 with TRBJ1-1; TRBD1 matches 7 bases. Sequencing was performed on PBMCs. The clonotype originates from a man aged 50 to 60 in good health and CMV-seronegative. The CDR3 region is CASSKGGYTEAFF. The CDR3 coding sequence is TGTGCCAGCAGTAAAGGGGGCTACACTGAAGCTTTCTTT.